The sequence of this T cell receptor beta chain was determined in a study of cytomegalovirus exposure and HLA in healthy donors. PCR used 60 Vbeta primers and 13 Jbeta primers. Profiled with immunoSEQ multiplex PCR; TCRdb holds only in-frame clones, not every one. The repertoire holds over 250,000 clones, with 75% to 90% as singletons. Points on this clone: Germline and junction disagree at one end, which may indicate a read error. This same CDR3 is encoded by further DNA sequences in the sample.

Sequenced material: PBMCs. The clonotype was recovered from a man between 35 and 55 years old in good health and CMV-seropositive.

CDR3 loop: CSSSPKNTEAFF. The CDR3 DNA reads as TGTTCCAGCAGCCCCAAGAACACTGAAGCTTTCTTT. The chain has TRBV7-9 and TRBJ1-1, with D unresolved. Germline V CDR1 and CDR2: SEHNR, FQNEAQ (reference sequence). The CDR3 is made up of 12 amino acids.